The 12 T cell receptor beta chains below were found in one sample sequenced in a study of blood T cell repertoires in COVID-19. The repertoire was sequenced with immunoSEQ multiplex PCR; TCRdb's copy has only in-frame clones and lacks some. The sample holds tens of thousands of clones, nearly 90% seen once. Sequences were obtained from peripheral blood. Every receptor here comes from a human donor in a cohort sampled during active COVID-19.

This sequence joins TRBV5-4 and TRBJ2-3; no definite D call. The CDR3 runs 14 residues. CDR1 and CDR2 from the germline V gene are SGHNT and YYREEE (reference sequence). Trimming shortened V by 0 bases and J by 1 base, and 6 bases separated the two germline ends. The CDR3 DNA is TGTGCCAGCAGCTTGGCGGCGGGCACAGATACGCAGTATTTT. It translates to CASSLAAGTDTQYF.

The CDR3 DNA follows: TGCGCCAGCAGCTCGGGACAGGGGAACTACTATGGCTACACCTTC. Protein: CASSSGQGNYYGYTF. This sequence joins TRBV5-1 and TRBJ1-2; 10 positions agree with TRBD1. The CDR3 is 15 amino acids. The V gene end was trimmed by 3 bases and the J gene end by 3 bases; junction bases not matched to a gene: 5. Germline lookup yields CDR1 SGHRS and CDR2 YFSETQ.

The sample holds a few counts of this clone. The gene calls are TRBV5-6 and TRBJ2-5; D is perhaps TRBD1 (5 bases). This CDR3 has 14 amino acids. Germline lookup yields CDR1 SGHDT and CDR2 YYEEEE. Trimming cost V 4 bases and J 1 base, with 11 bases left between them. CDR3 DNA sequence: TGTGCCAGCAGCAGAAGGGGCACCCAAGAGACCCAGTACTTC. Its translation is CASSRRGTQETQYF.

The chain uses TRBV6-6 and TRBJ2-1; 9 bases align to TRBD1. CDR3 length: 15 residues. CDR1 MNHNY and CDR2 SVGAGI come from the germline V gene (reference sequence). Germline trimming cut 7 bases from V and 2 bases from J; bases unmatched to any gene: 6. The CDR3 sequence: CASTQRQGAYNEQFF. The CDR3 region has the DNA TGTGCCAGCACTCAACGACAGGGGGCCTACAATGAGCAGTTCTTC.

The genes are TRBV7-2 and TRBJ1-1, with D possibly being TRBD1 (6 bases). V gave up 3 bases and J gave up 1 base, with 12 bases separating them. Germline values: CDR1 SGHTA, CDR2 FQGNSA. The CDR3 runs to 15 residues. The CDR3 region is CASSLTGRGNTEAFF. The CDR3 DNA sequence: TGTGCCAGCAGCTTGACAGGCCGGGGGAACACTGAAGCTTTCTTT. Drawing the rest from reference TRBV7-2 and TRBJ1-1, the complete variable domain is GAGVSQSPSNKVTEKGKDVELRCDPISGHTALYWYRQSLGQGLEFLIYFQGNSAPDKSGLPSDRFSAERTGGSVSTLTIQRTQQEDSAVYLCASSLTGRGNTEAFFGQGTRLTVV.

In this sample, this clone turned up once. The chain is built from TRBV7-2 and TRBJ2-2; 7 bases fit TRBD1. CDR1 SGHTA and CDR2 FQGNSA come from the germline V gene. Trimming cost V 5 bases and J 2 bases; bases outside gene matches: 5. CDR3 length equals 15 residues. The CDR3 sequence is CASSRDSLNTGELFF. Here the CDR3 DNA reads TGTGCCAGCAGCCGGGACAGCCTAAACACCGGGGAGCTGTTTTTT.

This chain uses TRBV5-4 with TRBJ1-5; 8 bases are shared with TRBD1. Germline assignment: CDR1 SGHNT and CDR2 YYREEE (reference sequence). The CDR3 extends over 17 amino acids. The V gene end was trimmed by 3 bases and the J gene end by 3 bases; junction bases not matched to a gene: 11. The CDR3 loop is CASSSSGPGGYNQPQHF. The CDR3 DNA follows: TGTGCCAGCAGCTCGAGTGGGCCAGGGGGCTACAATCAGCCCCAGCATTTT.

The chain couples TRBV7-9 to TRBJ2-7; 8 positions agree with TRBD2. The V segment lost 5 bases and the J segment 0 bases; nucleotides outside the gene matches: 3. Germline V gives CDR1 SEHNR, CDR2 FQNEAQ (reference sequence). The CDR3 contains 14 residues. The CDR3 DNA reads TGTGCCAGCAGCCGCGGGGGGAACTCCTACGAGCAGTACTTC. Encoded protein: CASSRGGNSYEQYF.

This sequence joins TRBV5-1 and TRBJ2-7; D might be TRBD2 (7 bases). This CDR3 spans 16 amino acids. V dropped 0 bases and J dropped 0 bases, with 13 bases sitting between them. Per germline, CDR1 SGHRS and CDR2 YFSETQ. The CDR3 nucleotides read TGCGCCAGCAGCTTGGAGGGCGGGGGCGTCTCCTACGAGCAGTACTTC. Protein: CASSLEGGGVSYEQYF.

V is TRBV30 and J is TRBJ1-5; D may be TRBD1 (5 bases). Between the trimmed V and J ends, which lost 2 bases and 3 bases, there was a span of 8 bases. Germline CDR1 is GTSNPN and CDR2 is SVGIG (reference sequence). The CDR3 runs 13 residues. CDR3 in amino acids: CAWSRQTNQPQHF. The CDR3 nucleotides are TGTGCCTGGAGTCGACAGACCAATCAGCCCCAGCATTTT.

The chain uses TRBV27 and TRBJ1-1; TRBD1 aligns across 9 bases. The CDR3 consists of 15 residues. CDR1 and CDR2 (germline): MNHEY, SMNVEV (reference sequence). The junction had 9 bases not matched to a gene; V was cut back by 3 bases and J by 7 bases. The CDR3: CASSFWGTGSGEAFF. DNA for the CDR3: TGTGCCAGCAGTTTTTGGGGGACAGGGAGTGGTGAAGCTTTCTTT.

The rearrangement joins TRBV4-2 to TRBJ2-7; D may be TRBD2 (5 bases). CDR1 is LGHNA and CDR2 is YNFKEQ in the germline V gene. The V gene lost 0 bases and the J gene lost 4 bases, with 7 bases spanning the gap. The CDR3 consists of 13 residues. The CDR3 loop reads CASSQERGYEQYF. The CDR3 DNA reads TGTGCCAGCAGCCAAGAAAGAGGGTACGAGCAGTACTTC.